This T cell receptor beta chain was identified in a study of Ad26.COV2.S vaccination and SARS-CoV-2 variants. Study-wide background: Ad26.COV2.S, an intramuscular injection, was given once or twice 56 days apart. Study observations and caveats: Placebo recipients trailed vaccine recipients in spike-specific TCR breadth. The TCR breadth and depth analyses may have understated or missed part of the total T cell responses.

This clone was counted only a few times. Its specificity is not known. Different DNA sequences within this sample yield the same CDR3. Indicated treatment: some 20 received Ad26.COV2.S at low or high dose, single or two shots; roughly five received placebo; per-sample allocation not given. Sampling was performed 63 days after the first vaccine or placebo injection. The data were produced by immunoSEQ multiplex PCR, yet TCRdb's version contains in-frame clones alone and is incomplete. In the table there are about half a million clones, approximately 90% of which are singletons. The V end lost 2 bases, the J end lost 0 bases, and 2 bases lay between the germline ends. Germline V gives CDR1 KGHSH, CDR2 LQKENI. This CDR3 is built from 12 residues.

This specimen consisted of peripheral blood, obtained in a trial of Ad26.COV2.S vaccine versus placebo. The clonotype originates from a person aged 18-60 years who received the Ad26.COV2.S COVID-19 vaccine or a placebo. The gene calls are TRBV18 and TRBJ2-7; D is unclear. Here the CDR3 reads CASSPSSYEQYF. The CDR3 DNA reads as TGTGCCAGCTCACCAAGCTCCTACGAGCAGTACTTC. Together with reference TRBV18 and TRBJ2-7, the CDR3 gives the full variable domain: NAGVMQNPRHLVRRRGQEARLRCSPMKGHSHVYWYRQLPEEGLKFMVYLQKENIIDESGMPKERFSAEFPKEGPSILRIQQVVRGDSAAYFCASSPSSYEQYFGPGTRLTVT.